The clone carrying this TCR beta chain was recorded a few times. These data originate in a study of CD8 T cells in Susac syndrome. With random hexamers, 0.5 to 1 ug RNA was reverse transcribed. With immunoSEQ multiplex PCR, TCR beta CDR3 was amplified across 54 Vbeta and 13 Jbeta. MiXCR, run by TCRdb on the immunoSEQ multiplex PCR reads, gives a single entry per CDR3 protein. This sample has about 300,000 distinct CDR3 sequences, with 85% found just once. The CDR3 sequence is 14 residues long. Per germline, CDR1 MNHEY and CDR2 SVGAGI. Trimming cost V 2 bases and J 4 bases, with 10 bases left between them.

The sequence was obtained from a human donor with multiple sclerosis. The material sequenced was CD8+ T cells from PBMCs. V and J are TRBV6-5 and TRBJ2-3; D remains ambiguous. The chain's CDR3 is CASSYEDLPDTQYF. The CDR3 nucleotides read TGTGCCAGCAGTTACGAAGACCTACCAGATACGCAGTATTTT.